One sample yielded the 7 T cell receptor beta chains listed below, sequenced in a study of cytomegalovirus exposure and HLA in healthy donors. PCR involved 60 Vbeta and 13 Jbeta primers. Assay used: immunoSEQ multiplex PCR; TCRdb lists only in-frame clones, some missing. This sample carries around 130,000 clones, just under 75% of them seen once, and the ten largest clones take approximately 6.3%. Sequencing was carried out using PBMCs. These receptors were obtained from a man aged 35-49 years in good health and CMV-seropositive.

This clone was seen just once. This chain joins TRBV6-6 and TRBJ1-5; D is possibly TRBD1 (6 bases). Germline lookup yields CDR1 MNHNY and CDR2 SVGAGI (reference sequence). The ends were cut back, 2 bases at V and 5 bases at J, with 16 bases in the middle. The CDR3 has 16 amino acids. As DNA, the CDR3 is TGTGCCAGCAGTTACGGGGGCAGGGGAGGGGATCAGCCCCAGCATTTT. Protein sequence: CASSYGGRGGDQPQHF.

J is TRBJ1-6 and V is TRBV7-9; a weak D match, TRBD1 (6 bases). V was cut by 5 bases and J by 6 bases, with 14 bases left in between. Germline CDR1 reads SEHNR; CDR2 reads FQNEAQ (reference sequence). The CDR3 spans 15 residues. The CDR3 bases are TGTGCCAGCAGCCCCCGCGGACAGACTAATTCACCCCTCCACTTT. This sequence encodes CASSPRGQTNSPLHF.

The chain recombines TRBV2 with TRBJ1-5, with TRBD1 matching 7 bases. V was clipped by 3 bases and J by 4 bases; unmatched bases: 3. The CDR3 spans 14 residues. Germline CDR1 is SNHLY and CDR2 is FYNNEI. Here the CDR3 DNA reads TGTGCCAGCAGTGACACAGGGGCTAATCAGCCCCAGCATTTT. It translates to CASSDTGANQPQHF.

This clone was seen more than once but under ten times. The CDR3 DNA follows: TGTGCCAGCAGCTTGCAGGGGGCTTCCTACGAGCAGTACTTC. Amino acid sequence: CASSLQGASYEQYF. This chain uses TRBV7-6 with TRBJ2-7, with 8 bases that match TRBD1. Germline V lookup: CDR1 SGHVS, CDR2 FNYEAQ. The CDR3 is 14 amino acids. V shed 3 bases, J shed 1 base, and the junction held 2 bases outside the gene matches.

The genes are TRBV5-6 and TRBJ2-5, with D hard to call. The CDR3 runs to 14 residues. Germline CDR1 is SGHDT and CDR2 is YYEEEE. V was shortened by 0 bases and J by 2 bases, with 8 bases between the two germline ends. In nucleotides, the CDR3 is TGTGCCAGCAGCTTGGGACCGACTCAAGAGACCCAGTACTTC. It yields the protein CASSLGPTQETQYF.

This chain links TRBV11-3 with TRBJ2-3, with 12 bases that match TRBD2. The V segment lost 5 bases and the J segment 0 bases; nucleotides outside the gene matches: 12. The CDR3 is 19 amino acids. The germline CDR1 and CDR2 sequences are SGHNT and YENEEA. CDR3 sequence (DNA): TGTGCCAGCAGCGGCCCGACTAGCGGGAGAACAATTAGCACAGATACGCAGTATTTT. Translating gives CASSGPTSGRTISTDTQYF.

For this clone: An end of the junction differs from the germline gene, which may be a read error. The rearrangement uses TRBV6-5 and TRBJ2-3, with TRBD2 as a possible D gene (5 bases). The CDR3 length is 16 residues. Germline V gene sequence: CDR1 MNHEY, CDR2 SVGAGI. The CDR3 spells CASSYYRLSSTDTRYF. For the CDR3, the DNA is TGTGCCAGCAGTTACTACCGCTTATCTAGCACAGATACGCGGTATTTT.